These T cell receptor beta chains were read from a single sample in a study of blood T cell repertoires in COVID-19. Repertoires were generated with immunoSEQ multiplex PCR, while TCRdb's copy carries only in-frame clones and drops some. The repertoire consists of about 380,000 clones, with around 90% occurring once and the leading ten covering 6% to 7.5%. Sequenced material: peripheral blood. The receptors derive from a man aged 18 to 30 with active or convalescent COVID-19. CDR3s include the opening cysteine and the closing phenylalanine or tryptophan. The order of the fields is J gene, D gene, clone size, V gene, CDR3 DNA, CDR3 protein. D genes are given only for firm matches. The size of a clone is reported for some rows only, either as once, few or many, or as a class for expanded clones.

J gene: TRBJ2-2; D gene: TRBD1; clone size: .; V gene: TRBV7-3; CDR3 DNA: TGTGCCAGCAGCCAGATCCGGTGGACAGGGAGTAAGACCGGGGAGCTGTTTTTT; CDR3 protein: CASSQIRWTGSKTGELFF
J gene: TRBJ2-5; D gene: .; clone size: once; V gene: TRBV28; CDR3 DNA: TGTGCCAGCAGTTACGGCGGAGGCCAAGAGACCCAGTACTTC; CDR3 protein: CASSYGGGQETQYF
J gene: TRBJ2-1; D gene: TRBD2; clone size: .; V gene: TRBV5-1; CDR3 DNA: TGCGCCAGCAGCTTGGGGCGCGGGGGGAATGAGCAGTTCTTC; CDR3 protein: CASSLGRGGNEQFF
J gene: TRBJ2-5; D gene: TRBD2; clone size: .; V gene: TRBV9; CDR3 DNA: TGTGCCAGCAGCGCCCGGGAGGGAGAAGAGACCCAGTACTTC; CDR3 protein: CASSAREGEETQYF
J gene: TRBJ1-2; D gene: .; clone size: .; V gene: TRBV18; CDR3 DNA: TGTGCCAGCTCACCTTACTCCGGCTATGGCTACACCTTC; CDR3 protein: CASSPYSGYGYTF
J gene: TRBJ1-1; D gene: .; clone size: .; V gene: TRBV5-6; CDR3 DNA: TGTGCCAGCAGCTTGGGAGGCGGGGGGACTGAAGCTTTCTTT; CDR3 protein: CASSLGGGGTEAFF
J gene: TRBJ2-4; D gene: .; clone size: .; V gene: TRBV27; CDR3 DNA: TGTGCCAGCAGTTTACAAGTAGGAGGACCCCGAAACATTCAGTACTTC; CDR3 protein: CASSLQVGGPRNIQYF
J gene: TRBJ1-4; D gene: TRBD1; clone size: .; V gene: TRBV18; CDR3 DNA: TGTGCCAGCTCACCCTCAACAGGGGAAAGAGGAGAAAAACTGTTTTTT; CDR3 protein: CASSPSTGERGEKLFF
J gene: TRBJ2-1; D gene: TRBD1; clone size: .; V gene: TRBV28; CDR3 DNA: TGTGCCAGCAGCCCGAGGGGGACAGGGATTTACAATGAGCAGTTCTTC; CDR3 protein: CASSPRGTGIYNEQFF
J gene: TRBJ2-7; D gene: .; clone size: .; V gene: TRBV9; CDR3 DNA: TGTGCCAGCAGCGCGGACTGGAGGGAGTCCTACGAGCAGTACTTC; CDR3 protein: CASSADWRESYEQYF
J gene: TRBJ1-2; D gene: .; clone size: once; V gene: TRBV6-6; CDR3 DNA: TGTGCCAGCAGTAAAACAGAAGGAAGCTATGGCTACACCTTC; CDR3 protein: CASSKTEGSYGYTF
J gene: TRBJ2-4; D gene: .; clone size: .; V gene: TRBV29-1; CDR3 DNA: TGCAGCGTTGAAGTACAAGCCAAAAACATTCAGTACTTC; CDR3 protein: CSVEVQAKNIQYF
J gene: TRBJ2-5; D gene: TRBD1; clone size: .; V gene: TRBV24-1; CDR3 DNA: TGTGCCACCAGTGATATGGGGACAGGGAAAGAGACCCAGTACTTC; CDR3 protein: CATSDMGTGKETQYF
J gene: TRBJ2-1; D gene: TRBD2; clone size: .; V gene: TRBV6-1; CDR3 DNA: TGTGCCAGCAGTGCTCCGGCTAGCGGGAGAGGCAATGAGCAGTTCTTC; CDR3 protein: CASSAPASGRGNEQFF
J gene: TRBJ2-4; D gene: .; clone size: .; V gene: TRBV28; CDR3 DNA: TGTGCCAGCAGCTTAAATCAGGGGTGGTTCCAGTACTTC; CDR3 protein: CASSLNQGWFQYF
J gene: TRBJ1-5; D gene: .; clone size: .; V gene: TRBV15; CDR3 DNA: TGTGCCACCAGCGGGTGGTCAGGGGACCCTAGCAATCAGCCCCAGCATTTT; CDR3 protein: CATSGWSGDPSNQPQHF
J gene: TRBJ1-1; D gene: .; clone size: .; V gene: TRBV5-5; CDR3 DNA: TGTGCCAGCAGCTTGGTTACAGACACTGAAGCTTTCTTT; CDR3 protein: CASSLVTDTEAFF
J gene: TRBJ2-4; D gene: .; clone size: .; V gene: TRBV28; CDR3 DNA: TGTGCCAGCAGTTTGTACGGGGGAGCCAAAAACATTCAGTACTTC; CDR3 protein: CASSLYGGAKNIQYF
J gene: TRBJ2-2; D gene: TRBD1; clone size: .; V gene: TRBV28; CDR3 DNA: TGTGCCAGCAGACCATCCGGGACAGGGTCTCCTTCGGGCACCGGGGAGCTGTTTTTT; CDR3 protein: CASRPSGTGSPSGTGELFF
J gene: TRBJ1-1; D gene: .; clone size: few; V gene: TRBV7-9; CDR3 DNA: TGTGCCAGCTCGGGGAATTCCTTTAACACTGAAGCTTTCTTT; CDR3 protein: CASSGNSFNTEAFF
J gene: TRBJ1-1; D gene: .; clone size: .; V gene: TRBV18; CDR3 DNA: TGTGCCAGCTCACCAACGGGGAATTCGAACACTGAAGCTTTCTTT; CDR3 protein: CASSPTGNSNTEAFF
J gene: TRBJ1-6; D gene: .; clone size: few; V gene: TRBV5-1; CDR3 DNA: TGCGCCAGCAGCTTTGGGAGCTCCTATAATTCACCCCTCCACTTT; CDR3 protein: CASSFGSSYNSPLHF
J gene: TRBJ2-7; D gene: .; clone size: .; V gene: TRBV7-3; CDR3 DNA: TGTGCCAGCAGCTCACAGCAGGGTTTGGGCTACGAGCAGTACTTC; CDR3 protein: CASSSQQGLGYEQYF
J gene: TRBJ2-1; D gene: .; clone size: .; V gene: TRBV16; CDR3 DNA: TGTGCCAGCAGCCAACAGGGCGACAATGAGCAGTTCTTC; CDR3 protein: CASSQQGDNEQFF
J gene: TRBJ1-2; D gene: .; clone size: .; V gene: TRBV10-1; CDR3 DNA: TGCGCCACCCCTGGAGGGCATGGCTACACCTTC; CDR3 protein: CATPGGHGYTF
J gene: TRBJ2-1; D gene: .; clone size: .; V gene: TRBV28; CDR3 DNA: TGTGCCAGCAGTTTTCTTCAGGGGCTCCGAAATGAGCAGTTCTTC; CDR3 protein: CASSFLQGLRNEQFF
J gene: TRBJ2-5; D gene: .; clone size: once; V gene: TRBV6-5; CDR3 DNA: TGTGCCAGCAGACTGACAGGGAGGGAGACCCAGTACTTC; CDR3 protein: CASRLTGRETQYF
J gene: TRBJ2-6; D gene: .; clone size: medium-sized; V gene: TRBV6-4; CDR3 DNA: TGTGCCAGCAGTGAAGACAGCTCTGGGGCCAACGTGCTGACTTTC; CDR3 protein: CASSEDSSGANVLTF
J gene: TRBJ2-1; D gene: TRBD1; clone size: .; V gene: TRBV29-1; CDR3 DNA: TGCAGCGCCCCGGCCAGGGGGTACAATGAGCAGTTCTTC; CDR3 protein: CSAPARGYNEQFF
J gene: TRBJ2-3; D gene: .; clone size: .; V gene: TRBV27; CDR3 DNA: TGTGCCAGCAGTATCCGGGAGACCACAGATACGCAGTATTTT; CDR3 protein: CASSIRETTDTQYF
J gene: TRBJ1-3; D gene: .; clone size: once; V gene: TRBV5-1; CDR3 DNA: TGCGCCAGCAGCCCTTGGACAGATTACTCTGGAAACACCATATATTTT; CDR3 protein: CASSPWTDYSGNTIYF
J gene: TRBJ2-3; D gene: TRBD2; clone size: .; V gene: TRBV5-8; CDR3 DNA: TGTGCCAGCAGCTTGGGACTAGCGGGAATCACAGATACGCAGTATTTT; CDR3 protein: CASSLGLAGITDTQYF
J gene: TRBJ2-7; D gene: .; clone size: .; V gene: TRBV28; CDR3 DNA: TGTGCCAGCAGTTCTCCTGGGGCGGTACGCTACGAGCAGTACTTC; CDR3 protein: CASSSPGAVRYEQYF
J gene: TRBJ2-1; D gene: .; clone size: .; V gene: TRBV7-2; CDR3 DNA: TGTGCCAGCAGTATTGACGGGATCTCCTACAATGAGCAGTTCTTC; CDR3 protein: CASSIDGISYNEQFF
J gene: TRBJ2-6; D gene: .; clone size: .; V gene: TRBV7-2; CDR3 DNA: TGTGCCAGCAGTCCAGCGGAACGCTGGGCCAACGTCCTGACTTTC; CDR3 protein: CASSPAERWANVLTF
J gene: TRBJ2-1; D gene: TRBD2; clone size: .; V gene: TRBV30; CDR3 DNA: TGTGCCTGGAGTCGTCTAGCGGACAATGAGCAGTTCTTC; CDR3 protein: CAWSRLADNEQFF
J gene: TRBJ2-7; D gene: TRBD1; clone size: .; V gene: TRBV13; CDR3 DNA: TGTGCCAGCAGGAAAGGACAGGGGGCTGACGAGCAGTACTTC; CDR3 protein: CASRKGQGADEQYF
J gene: TRBJ2-2; D gene: .; clone size: .; V gene: TRBV4-2; CDR3 DNA: TGTGCCAGCAGCCAAGAAGGGGCCATTACCGGGGAGCTGTTTTTT; CDR3 protein: CASSQEGAITGELFF
J gene: TRBJ1-2; D gene: .; clone size: .; V gene: TRBV6-5; CDR3 DNA: TGTGCCAGCAGTTACTCTCTGACAGGAAGCTATGGCTACACCTTC; CDR3 protein: CASSYSLTGSYGYTF
J gene: TRBJ1-1; D gene: TRBD1; clone size: .; V gene: TRBV30; CDR3 DNA: TGTGCCTGGAGTGGACAGGGGGTCACTGAAGCTTTCTTT; CDR3 protein: CAWSGQGVTEAFF
J gene: TRBJ2-3; D gene: TRBD2; clone size: .; V gene: TRBV6-2/TRBV6-3; CDR3 DNA: TGTGCCAGCAGTTATATTGCGGGAGGGGCAGATACGCAGTATTTT; CDR3 protein: CASSYIAGGADTQYF
J gene: TRBJ1-2; D gene: .; clone size: .; V gene: TRBV7-2; CDR3 DNA: TGTGCCAGCAGCCTTAGACAGGTTGGCTACACCTTC; CDR3 protein: CASSLRQVGYTF
J gene: TRBJ2-3; D gene: TRBD2; clone size: once; V gene: TRBV13; CDR3 DNA: TGTGCCAGCAGCTTAGGACCGGGACTAGCTGCAGATACGCAGTATTTT; CDR3 protein: CASSLGPGLAADTQYF
J gene: TRBJ1-3; D gene: TRBD1; clone size: .; V gene: TRBV7-2; CDR3 DNA: TGTGCCAGCAAACTTAGACTCGGGAGGGGGCTCGCCGGAAACACCATATATTTT; CDR3 protein: CASKLRLGRGLAGNTIYF
J gene: TRBJ2-1; D gene: TRBD1; clone size: .; V gene: TRBV4-2; CDR3 DNA: TGTGCCAGCAGCCAAGATCGGGGGACAGGGGGTAATGAGCAGTTCTTC; CDR3 protein: CASSQDRGTGGNEQFF
J gene: TRBJ2-1; D gene: TRBD2; clone size: .; V gene: TRBV29-1; CDR3 DNA: TGCAGCGTTATCCACGGTCTAGCGGCCATCAATGAGCAGTTCTTC; CDR3 protein: CSVIHGLAAINEQFF
J gene: TRBJ1-1; D gene: TRBD1; clone size: .; V gene: TRBV24-1; CDR3 DNA: TGTGCCATCGCGACAGGGGGCCAGAACACTGAAGCTTTCTTT; CDR3 protein: CAIATGGQNTEAFF
J gene: TRBJ2-7; D gene: .; clone size: .; V gene: TRBV27; CDR3 DNA: TGTGCCAGCAGTTTGGGACACTACTACGAGCAGTACTTC; CDR3 protein: CASSLGHYYEQYF
J gene: TRBJ2-5; D gene: .; clone size: .; V gene: TRBV29-1; CDR3 DNA: TGCAGCGCCGTTCAACAGGGAGTGGAGACCCAGTACTTC; CDR3 protein: CSAVQQGVETQYF
J gene: TRBJ2-5; D gene: TRBD1; clone size: .; V gene: TRBV2; CDR3 DNA: TGTGCCAGCAGGACAGGGGGGGGTTCGGAGACCCAGTACTTC; CDR3 protein: CASRTGGGSETQYF
J gene: TRBJ1-1; D gene: TRBD1; clone size: .; V gene: TRBV27; CDR3 DNA: TGTGCCACGGGACAGGGCAACACTGAAGCTTTCTTT; CDR3 protein: CATGQGNTEAFF
J gene: TRBJ1-1; D gene: .; clone size: .; V gene: TRBV29-1; CDR3 DNA: TGCAGCGTTGCGCAGGACACTGAAGCTTTCTTT; CDR3 protein: CSVAQDTEAFF